Listed below are T cell receptor beta chains from one sample, sequenced in a study of glioma-infiltrating T cells. TCRdb ran MiXCR on the multiplex PCR reads and lists one entry per CDR3 protein. The sample gives about 110,000 distinct CDR3 sequences, 25% of which show up once; 35% is in the top ten. Sequences were obtained from glioma tissue, nonneoplastic brain tissue, or PBMCs (not recorded which). The source is a human donor with low-grade glioma or glioblastoma, undergoing nonglioma brain surgery, or in good health (not recorded which). CDR3s include the opening cysteine and the closing phenylalanine or tryptophan. Each record gives: CDR3 protein, J gene, V gene, clone size. Part of the rows lack a size; the others show once, few, many or a class for expanded clones.

CDR3: CASNLAGTDTQYF
J: TRBJ2-3
V: TRBV6-1
size: NA

CDR3: CSASGTSWEQFF
J: TRBJ2-1
V: TRBV20-1
size: many

CDR3: CASSPRTSGRVLYTQYF
J: TRBJ2-3
V: TRBV7-2
size: many

CDR3: CASSSQPGQGTAGYTF
J: TRBJ1-2
V: TRBV28
size: many

CDR3: CASSLTTVQETQYF
J: TRBJ2-5
V: TRBV5-1
size: many

CDR3: CSARDIQGVAKNIQYF
J: TRBJ2-4
V: TRBV20-1
size: many

CDR3: CSASSANTEAFF
J: TRBJ1-1
V: TRBV20-1
size: many

CDR3: CASSLAGGYYEQYF
J: TRBJ2-7
V: TRBV6-2/TRBV6-3
size: many

CDR3: CASSGRRNTEAFF
J: TRBJ1-1
V: TRBV7-9
size: many

CDR3: CASTHWGRSNQPQHF
J: TRBJ1-5
V: TRBV6-2/TRBV6-3
size: many

CDR3: CASRHTGQGALIEQYF
J: TRBJ2-7
V: TRBV28
size: NA

CDR3: CASSQEGGQGLHEQYF
J: TRBJ2-7
V: TRBV4-3
size: few

CDR3: CAWSVRANSPLHF
J: TRBJ1-6
V: TRBV30
size: NA

CDR3: CASSVSQFRLNTEAFF
J: TRBJ1-1
V: TRBV2
size: many

CDR3: CASSAGQGSSGNTIYF
J: TRBJ1-3
V: TRBV4-2
size: many

CDR3: CASSPTTGIPEAFF
J: TRBJ1-1
V: TRBV18
size: many

CDR3: CASSSGQRNQPQHF
J: TRBJ1-5
V: TRBV18
size: many

CDR3: CSADHRGLDSGGYTF
J: TRBJ1-2
V: TRBV20-1
size: many

CDR3: CSAGIGTPSYTF
J: TRBJ1-2
V: TRBV20-1
size: NA

CDR3: CASTGMLAGWGGETQYF
J: TRBJ2-5
V: TRBV7-8
size: NA

CDR3: CASHRGNEQFF
J: TRBJ2-1
V: TRBV6-1
size: many

CDR3: CASSFQGNTEAFF
J: TRBJ1-1
V: TRBV12-3/TRBV12-4
size: many

CDR3: CVSSGTGLQPSTQYF
J: TRBJ2-3
V: TRBV4-3
size: once

CDR3: CASSQAAQRGTDTQYF
J: TRBJ2-3
V: TRBV4-2
size: many

CDR3: CASSGGAVDTEAFF
J: TRBJ1-1
V: TRBV7-9
size: many

CDR3: CASSPGLAGGGDTQYF
J: TRBJ2-3
V: TRBV28
size: many

CDR3: CASSTSPPRYTEAFF
J: TRBJ1-1
V: TRBV28
size: many

CDR3: CSPGQQFNNEQFF
J: TRBJ2-1
V: TRBV20-1
size: many

CDR3: CASSEQGNQETQYF
J: TRBJ2-5
V: TRBV5-1
size: NA

CDR3: CSTTGYSYNEQFF
J: TRBJ2-1
V: TRBV20-1
size: many

CDR3: CASKGQGPTGELFF
J: TRBJ2-2
V: TRBV5-1
size: many

CDR3: CVSTLRRDPGNEQFF
J: TRBJ2-1
V: TRBV7-9
size: once

CDR3: CASKGGTNEKLFF
J: TRBJ1-4
V: TRBV2
size: many

CDR3: CASSKDRGTNQPQHF
J: TRBJ1-5
V: TRBV19
size: NA

CDR3: CASRFRKSPHHF
J: TRBJ1-6
V: TRBV27
size: NA

CDR3: CASSHLAGGGDEQYF
J: TRBJ2-7
V: TRBV4-3
size: few

CDR3: CASSGDSRKTQYF
J: TRBJ2-5
V: TRBV2
size: many

CDR3: CSASPPAEAFF
J: TRBJ1-1
V: TRBV20-1
size: many

CDR3: CASSYSNYEQYF
J: TRBJ2-7
V: TRBV6-5
size: many

CDR3: CASSGTGNYGYTF
J: TRBJ1-2
V: TRBV9
size: few

CDR3: CASSLGPGGGTDTQYF
J: TRBJ2-3
V: TRBV7-2
size: many

CDR3: CASSMPPGLAGRSYNEQFF
J: TRBJ2-1
V: TRBV19
size: many

CDR3: CATSRQGAGTEAFF
J: TRBJ1-1
V: TRBV15
size: many

CDR3: CASSPRSGNSNQPQHF
J: TRBJ1-5
V: TRBV6-2/TRBV6-3
size: many

CDR3: CASSTTGTGNYGYTF
J: TRBJ1-2
V: TRBV6-2/TRBV6-3
size: many

CDR3: CAGGGSRVNYGYTF
J: TRBJ1-2
V: TRBV28
size: many

CDR3: CASSSDLGRRLANYGYTF
J: TRBJ1-2
V: TRBV18
size: many

CDR3: CSASGPGLYNEQFF
J: TRBJ2-1
V: TRBV20-1
size: many

CDR3: CASSSKQGNNQPQHF
J: TRBJ1-5
V: TRBV18
size: many

CDR3: CASNRPHSNQPQHF
J: TRBJ1-5
V: TRBV28
size: many

CDR3: CASSLGQPYNEQFF
J: TRBJ2-1
V: TRBV28
size: NA

CDR3: CSAPGESTYEQYF
J: TRBJ2-7
V: TRBV20-1
size: many

CDR3: CASSLNPDTGELFF
J: TRBJ2-2
V: TRBV7-2
size: many

CDR3: CASSERTGTADTQYF
J: TRBJ2-3
V: TRBV27
size: many

CDR3: CASSSSRLPTDTQYF
J: TRBJ2-3
V: TRBV7-6
size: many

CDR3: CSVGGGRGYEQYF
J: TRBJ2-7
V: TRBV29-1
size: NA